These 13 T cell receptor beta chains share one sample of origin, sequenced in a study of blood T cells in healthy people across ages. A sample-barcoded 5' primer and a J-beta primer mix were used in a second PCR of roughly 6 to 12 cycles. TCRdb reprocessed the 5' RACE reads via MiXCR and lists one record per CDR3 protein. Among fewer than 950,000 distinct CDR3 sequences listed, under 40% were seen once. The sequencing sample was made of blood. Receptor source: a young man in good health.

V gene TRBV7-2 combines with J gene TRBJ1-2; 9 nucleotides line up with TRBD1. The CDR3 length is 14 residues. Per germline, CDR1 SGHTA and CDR2 FQGNSA. V lost 4 bases to trimming and J lost 6 bases; unmatched junction nucleotides: 6. Here the CDR3 reads CASSSRTGDHGYTF. CDR3 DNA: TGTGCCAGCAGCTCCCGGACAGGGGACCATGGCTACACCTTC.

This clonotype appeared many times. J is TRBJ2-1 and V is TRBV6-6; no reliable D call. V lost 7 bases to trimming and J lost 9 bases, with 16 bases between them. The CDR3 length is 13 residues. Germline V gene data show CDR1 as MNHNY and CDR2 as SVGAGI (reference sequence). CDR3 amino acids: CASTQTRGAEQFF. CDR3 bases: TGTGCCAGCACCCAGACCCGAGGAGCTGAGCAGTTCTTC.

This clonotype was counted a few times. The chain joins TRBV20-1 to TRBJ1-1; no firm D call. Germline assignment: CDR1 DFQATT and CDR2 SNEGSKA (reference sequence). The CDR3 has 14 residues. V was clipped by 6 bases and J by 0 bases, with 14 bases between them. The CDR3 region is CSASRSPMNTEAFF. CDR3 coding DNA: TGCAGTGCATCCAGGTCTCCCATGAACACTGAAGCTTTCTTT.

This clonotype has only a few counts. This chain uses TRBV2 with TRBJ2-3; 11 nucleotides line up with TRBD2. Germline-derived CDR1 and CDR2 are SNHLY and FYNNEI. The V segment lost 1 base and the J segment 1 base; nucleotides outside the gene matches: 4. The CDR3 contains 17 residues. CDR3 DNA: TGTGCCAGCAGTGAAGGCCTAGCGGGGGGAGGCACAGATACGCAGTATTTT. This gives the protein CASSEGLAGGGTDTQYF.

The table lists this clonotype with a few counts. This sequence joins TRBV3-1 and TRBJ2-7; no definite D call. The germline CDR1 and CDR2 sequences are LGHDT and YNNKEL (reference sequence). This CDR3 is 14 amino acids long. Trimming removed 4 bases from V and 0 bases from J, with 10 bases in between. The CDR3, as DNA: TGTGCCAGCAGCCCGTTTCCTAGCTCCTACGAGCAGTACTTC. As protein: CASSPFPSSYEQYF.

This clonotype has a handful of counts. The genes are TRBV20-1 and TRBJ2-6, with unresolved D. Germline CDR1 DFQATT, CDR2 SNEGSKA (reference sequence). The V gene lost 6 bases and the J gene lost 2 bases, with 11 bases spanning the gap. This CDR3 region has 14 residues. The CDR3 DNA reads as TGCAGTGCACGCCCAATGACTGGGGCCAACGTCCTGACTTTC. This sequence encodes CSARPMTGANVLTF.

This rearrangement joins TRBV20-1 to TRBJ2-1, with D unclear. The germline V gene encodes CDR1 DFQATT and CDR2 SNEGSKA (reference sequence). The CDR3 contains 16 residues. V lost 0 bases and J 0 bases, leaving 12 bases between the germline ends. CDR3 bases: TGCAGTGCTAGAGATCCGGCTGTTTGCTCCTACAATGAGCAGTTCTTC. Protein product: CSARDPAVCSYNEQFF.

Only a few counts were recorded for this clonotype. The chain couples TRBV7-2 to TRBJ2-2, with a weak D call TRBD1 (6 bases). This CDR3 spans 14 amino acids. Trimming shortened V by 4 bases and J by 5 bases, and 11 bases separated the two germline ends. CDR1 is SGHTA and CDR2 is FQGNSA in the germline V gene. In DNA form, the CDR3 reads TGTGCCAGCAGCTGGGGGCAGAGGACCGGGGAGCTGTTTTTT. Its protein is CASSWGQRTGELFF.

The V call is TRBV7-3, the J call TRBJ2-7; 8 bases align to TRBD2. This CDR3 spans 16 amino acids. Germline CDR1 reads SGHTA; CDR2 reads FQGTGA. The V gene end was trimmed by 5 bases and the J gene end by 7 bases; junction bases not matched to a gene: 16. The CDR3 sequence is CASSPGLALSHNEQYF. CDR3 nucleotides: TGTGCCAGCAGCCCCGGACTAGCCCTCTCCCACAATGAGCAGTACTTC. The full variable domain, its missing parts supplied by reference TRBV7-3 and TRBJ2-7, is GAGVSQTPSNKVTEKGKYVELRCDPISGHTALYWYRQSLGQGPEFLIYFQGTGAADDSGLPNDRFFAVRPEGSVSTLKIQRTERGDSAVYLCASSPGLALSHNEQYFGPGTRLTVT.

The V call is TRBV10-3, the J call TRBJ1-6, with 9 bases matching TRBD1. The trim removed 2 bases at V and 9 bases at J, leaving 2 bases unmatched. Germline CDR1 ENHRY, CDR2 SYGVKD. This CDR3 is built from 14 residues. CDR3 sequence: CAISEDRGTSPLHF. The CDR3 nucleotides read TGTGCCATCAGTGAGGACAGGGGGACTTCACCCCTCCACTTT.

Comment on this clonotype: This may arise from a read error, as a much more abundant clone is one base away. This sequence joins TRBV5-1 and TRBJ2-7; D may be TRBD1 (5 bases). The CDR3 contains 14 residues. V gave up 0 bases and J gave up 7 bases, with 14 bases separating them. The germline V gene has CDR1 SGHRS and CDR2 YFSETQ. The chain's CDR3 is CASSLAHRNNEQYF. The DNA of the CDR3 is TGCGCCAGCAGCTTGGCCCACAGGAACAATGAGCAGTACTTC.

In this sample, this clonotype turned up a few times. This chain uses TRBV15 with TRBJ2-4; D unclear. Germline V gives CDR1 LNHNV, CDR2 YYDKDF (reference sequence). The CDR3 has 14 residues. Trimming left V 6 bases short and J 0 bases short, with 9 bases between. CDR3 sequence reads: CATSSRLAKNIQYF. As DNA, the CDR3 is TGTGCCACCAGTTCCAGATTAGCCAAAAACATTCAGTACTTC.

The rearrangement links TRBV7-2 to TRBJ2-7, with a possible D match to TRBD1 (6 bases). CDR3 length: 15 residues. Trimming left V 5 bases short and J 0 bases short, with 14 bases between. From germline, CDR1 is SGHTA and CDR2 FQGNSA. The CDR3 region is CASSPQGFNSYEQYF. CDR3 coding DNA: TGTGCCAGCAGCCCACAGGGATTTAACTCCTACGAGCAGTACTTC.